A single sample gave rise to the 15 T cell receptor beta chains below, sequenced in a study of T cell responses to AZD1222 COVID-19 vaccine. Measured with immunoSEQ multiplex PCR; TCRdb has only the in-frame clones, and not every one. This table has 75,000 to 100,000 clones, roughly 88% appearing once. The sample consisted of peripheral blood, taken on day 0 of AZD1222 vaccination. Receptors were obtained from an adult in good health.

This clone was detected only once. The rearrangement uses TRBV28 and TRBJ1-5; a possible D gene is TRBD1 (5 bases). The CDR3 is 15 amino acids. Per the germline V gene, CDR1 is MDHEN and CDR2 is SYDVKM. V was cut by 6 bases and J by 0 bases, with 12 bases left in between. CDR3 in amino acids: CASSSQTDSNQPQHF. The CDR3 DNA follows: TGTGCCAGCAGCTCCCAGACAGATAGCAATCAGCCCCAGCATTTT.

This chain connects TRBV5-1 to TRBJ1-1, with TRBD1 as a possible D gene (5 bases). This CDR3 contains 12 residues. Trimming left V 2 bases short and J 7 bases short, with 9 bases between. Per the germline V gene, CDR1 is SGHRS and CDR2 is YFSETQ. CDR3 protein: CASSFRDGEAFF. The CDR3 nucleotides are TGCGCCAGCAGCTTCCGGGACGGTGAAGCTTTCTTT.

The chain couples TRBV11-2 to TRBJ1-1; D might be TRBD1 (5 bases). Germline CDR1 is SGHAT and CDR2 is FQNNGV. Trimming pared 5 bases from V and 6 bases from J, leaving 19 bases between. This CDR3 contains 15 residues. CDR3: CASSPAPGVGAEAFF. The CDR3 DNA is TGTGCCAGCAGCCCCGCCCCGGGGGTAGGCGCTGAAGCTTTCTTT. Full variable domain (missing parts from reference TRBV11-2 and TRBJ1-1): EAGVAQSPRYKIIEKRQSVAFWCNPISGHATLYWYQQILGQGPKLLIQFQNNGVVDDSQLPKDRFSAERLKGVDSTLKIQPAKLEDSAVYLCASSPAPGVGAEAFFGQGTRLTVV.

This clone came up once. The chain links TRBV30 to TRBJ1-5; perhaps TRBD1 as D (6 bases). The CDR3 is 13 residues long. Per germline, CDR1 GTSNPN and CDR2 SVGIG (reference sequence). V lost 1 base and J 4 bases, leaving 8 bases between the germline ends. The CDR3 DNA follows: TGTGCCTGGAGTGAGGGGGGGAATCAGCCCCAGCATTTT. Translating it yields CAWSEGGNQPQHF. Looking up the rest from reference TRBV30 and TRBJ1-5 gives the full variable domain: SQTIHQWPATLVQPVGSPLSLECTVEGTSNPNLYWYRQAAGRGLQLLFYSVGIGQISSEVPQNLSASRPQDRQFILSSKKLLLSDSGFYLCAWSEGGNQPQHFGDGTRLSIL.

The CDR3 DNA is TGTGCCAGCAGCTTTTACGGGACTATCCTCCCCAATGAGCAGTTCTTC. It specifies CASSFYGTILPNEQFF. The V gene is TRBV7-3, the J gene TRBJ2-1; 7 bases line up with TRBD2. Germline-derived CDR1 and CDR2 are SGHTA and FQGTGA. This CDR3 contains 16 residues. Trimming took 3 bases from V and 6 from J; bases not matched to a gene: 11.

The chain employs TRBV5-8 and TRBJ2-7; maybe TRBD2 (5 bases). The V gene lost 0 bases and the J gene lost 7 bases, with 20 bases spanning the gap. Germline V gene data show CDR1 as SGHTS and CDR2 as YDEGEE. CDR3 length: 16 amino acids. The DNA of the CDR3 is TGTGCCAGCAGCTTGGCCCTTGGACCGACCAGGAGGGAGCAGTACTTC. Translated: CASSLALGPTRREQYF.

This clone occurred once. This chain uses TRBV27 with TRBJ2-3; D ambiguous. The CDR3 runs to 12 residues. Germline V gene data show CDR1 as MNHEY and CDR2 as SMNVEV (reference sequence). The V and J ends lost 6 bases and 1 base respectively, with 5 bases between them. The CDR3 DNA reads as TGTGCCAGCAGACAGCGCACAGATACGCAGTATTTT. It translates to CASRQRTDTQYF.

In its sample, this clone was seen once. J is TRBJ2-2 and V is TRBV7-3; D not resolved. Trimming took off 5 bases at V and 7 bases at J, with 8 bases between the two ends. The CDR3 loop spans 12 amino acids. Germline V gives CDR1 SGHTA, CDR2 FQGTGA. The CDR3 region has the DNA TGTGCCAGCAGCCGAAGTGGCGGGGAGCTGTTTTTT. The encoded protein is CASSRSGGELFF.

This chain uses TRBV6-5 with TRBJ1-4; D unresolved. Germline CDR1 MNHEY, CDR2 SVGAGI. The germline V and J ends were trimmed by 7 bases and 7 bases, with 16 bases remaining between them. There are 14 residues in the CDR3. CDR3 loop: CASKSPGGLEKLFF. The CDR3 nucleotides are TGTGCCAGCAAATCACCCGGAGGGCTTGAAAAACTGTTTTTT.

V usage is TRBV6-2 or TRBV6-3 and J usage is TRBJ2-1; TRBD2 matches at 9 bases. This CDR3 is built from 14 residues. J was trimmed by 7 bases and V by 5 bases; bases with no gene match: 6. Per germline, CDR1 MNHEY and CDR2 SVGEGT. CDR3 amino acids: CASSRRGGWNEQFF. The CDR3 DNA sequence: TGTGCCAGCAGTAGGCGGGGGGGCTGGAATGAGCAGTTCTTC.

Here the CDR3 reads CASSRPDRDYGYTF. CDR3 DNA: TGTGCCAGTAGTAGGCCGGACAGGGACTATGGCTACACCTTC. The chain carries TRBV19 and TRBJ1-2; 8 bases are shared with TRBD1. CDR3 size: 14 residues. Germline CDR1 reads LNHDA; CDR2 reads SQIVND (reference sequence). The J segment lost 3 bases and the V segment lost 4 bases, leaving 4 bases of the junction unmatched.

The chain's CDR3 is CASSMGGDSEKLFF. Written as DNA, the CDR3 is TGTGCCAGCAGCATGGGCGGGGATTCTGAAAAACTGTTTTTT. The rearrangement joins TRBV6-2 or TRBV6-3 to TRBJ1-4, with no clear D. CDR1 and CDR2 from the germline V gene are MNHEY and SVGEGT. V shed 6 bases and J shed 7 bases, with 15 bases lying between them. The CDR3 length is 14 residues.

The rearrangement joins TRBV4-2 to TRBJ1-5; D uncertain. V was clipped by 1 base and J by 3 bases, with 10 bases between them. The CDR3 contains 15 residues. CDR1 and CDR2 (germline): LGHNA, YNFKEQ. This CDR3 is CASSQVEQNNQPQHF. The CDR3, as DNA: TGTGCCAGCAGCCAAGTGGAACAGAACAATCAGCCCCAGCATTTT.

The chain uses TRBV4-2 and TRBJ1-5; weak D call: TRBD1 (5 bases). The CDR3 spans 19 residues. V shed 0 bases and J shed 1 base, with 19 bases lying between them. Germline loops: CDR1 LGHNA, CDR2 YNFKEQ. CDR3 sequence (DNA): TGTGCCAGCAGCCAAGATAGTGGCGGGGGGACTAGGAGCAATCAGCCCCAGCATTTT. Amino acid sequence: CASSQDSGGGTRSNQPQHF.

This chain connects TRBV15 to TRBJ2-3, with unresolved D. CDR1 is LNHNV, CDR2 YYDKDF, per germline (reference sequence). Trimming took 1 base from V and 4 from J, leaving 9 bases between them. This CDR3 is built from 14 residues. The CDR3 DNA follows: TGTGCCACCAGCAGAGCCACTTGGGCAGATACGCAGTATTTT. Translating gives CATSRATWADTQYF.